This T cell receptor beta chain was recovered during a study of T cell responses to AZD1222 COVID-19 vaccine. This CDR3 is 15 amino acids long. Germline CDR1 LGHDT, CDR2 YNNKEL (reference sequence). V was cut by 0 bases and J by 5 bases, with 10 bases left in between. In regard to this clone: Its antigen is unidentified.

The data were produced by immunoSEQ multiplex PCR, yet TCRdb's version contains in-frame clones alone and is incomplete. This sample yields around 100,000 clones, of which around 85% are seen a single time; more than 4% belongs to the top ten. Regarding the study as a whole: Vaccine-associated CD4 TCRs ranged over spike, dominating at 160-218 and 743-854. Clonal diversity was possibly underestimated; the donors were predominantly white British and more often female. Unmutated variant regions are reportedly targeted by nearly half of spike-specific TCRs.

V is TRBV3-1 (or the pseudogene TRBV3-2) and J is TRBJ2-2; D might be TRBD1 or TRBD2, each matching 5 bases. The TCR sequence derives from an adult who received the AZD1222 COVID-19 vaccine. The sample consisted of peripheral blood, taken 28 days after the second AZD1222 dose. CDR3 in amino acids: CASSQDLWGTGELFF. The DNA for the CDR3 is TGTGCCAGCAGCCAAGATCTCTGGGGGACCGGGGAGCTGTTTTTT.